Listed below are T cell receptor beta chains from one sample, sequenced in a study of OX40 agonist ivuxolimab in advanced cancers. Measured with immunoSEQ multiplex PCR; TCRdb has only the in-frame clones, and not every one. The sample shows around 40,000 clones, roughly 80% of them seen only once. The material sequenced was CD4+ or CD8+ T cells sorted from blood, taken in a trial of the OX40 agonist ivuxolimab. The receptors were gathered from an adult with an advanced solid tumor such as melanoma, head and neck, liver or kidney cancer. Both conserved end residues are part of each CDR3. A D gene is named only where the DNA matches it firmly. The size entry is marked missing in some rows and otherwise reads once, few, many or a size class.

cdr3_aa	cdr3_nt	j_call	v_call	d_call	clone_size
CASSYGPNYEQYF	TGTGCCAGCAGTTACGGACCCAACTACGAGCAGTACTTC	TRBJ2-7	TRBV6-5	NA	NA
CASSSGTGGYEQYF	TGTGCCAGCAGCTCTGGGACAGGGGGATACGAGCAGTACTTC	TRBJ2-7	TRBV5-4	TRBD1	NA
CASSLARSLEGRGSYEQYF	TGCGCCAGCAGCTTGGCTCGATCGTTGGAAGGGAGGGGCTCCTACGAGCAGTACTTC	TRBJ2-7	TRBV5-1	TRBD2	once
CASSRTGGNLYGYTF	TGCGCCAGCAGCCGAACAGGGGGAAACCTATATGGCTACACCTTC	TRBJ1-2	TRBV4-1	TRBD1	NA
CASSLGIGQPQHF	TGTGCCAGCAGTTTAGGTATCGGCCAGCCCCAGCATTTT	TRBJ1-5	TRBV28	NA	NA
CASSVWGNYGYTF	TGTGCCAGCAGCGTATGGGGGAACTATGGCTACACCTTC	TRBJ1-2	TRBV9	NA	NA
CASRILTGQGEEEQFF	TGTGCCAGCAGGATTTTAACGGGACAGGGTGAGGAAGAGCAGTTCTTC	TRBJ2-1	TRBV28	TRBD1	NA
CASSPTQDDNSPLHF	TGTGCCAGCAGCCCGACCCAGGATGATAATTCACCCCTCCACTTT	TRBJ1-6	TRBV7-9	NA	NA
CASSQEVNGNSPLHF	TGCGCCAGCAGCCAAGAAGTGAACGGAAATTCACCCCTCCACTTT	TRBJ1-6	TRBV4-1	NA	NA
CASSQRQGYEQYF	TGCGCCAGCAGCCAACGTCAGGGCTACGAGCAGTACTTC	TRBJ2-7	TRBV4-3	NA	NA
CASSEAGHPGETQYF	TGTGCCAGCAGCGAAGCAGGACACCCAGGGGAGACCCAGTACTTC	TRBJ2-5	TRBV7-3	NA	once
CASSFQSTDTQYF	TGTGCCAGCAGTTTTCAGAGCACAGATACGCAGTATTTT	TRBJ2-3	TRBV27	NA	NA
CASSMYSPEAFGNTIYF	TGTGCCAGTAGTATGTACAGCCCCGAGGCATTTGGAAACACCATATATTTT	TRBJ1-3	TRBV19	NA	NA
CASSYGTGELFF	TGTGCCAGCAGTTACGGGACCGGGGAGCTGTTTTTT	TRBJ2-2	TRBV6-5	NA	NA
CASSIDPLGAEETQYF	TGTGCCAGTAGTATAGATCCCCTAGGGGCCGAAGAGACCCAGTACTTC	TRBJ2-5	TRBV19	NA	NA
CATPKTGYNEKLFF	TGTGCCACACCCAAGACAGGGTATAATGAAAAACTGTTTTTT	TRBJ1-4	TRBV30	TRBD1	once
CAWSVGTGTQYF	TGTGCCTGGAGTGTAGGGACAGGTACGCAGTATTTT	TRBJ2-3	TRBV30	TRBD1	NA
CASSEQGEGTDTQYF	TGTGCCAGCAGTGAACAGGGGGAAGGCACAGATACGCAGTATTTT	TRBJ2-3	TRBV6-4	TRBD1	NA
CASSFSSYNEQFF	TGTGCCAGCAGTTTTAGCTCCTACAATGAGCAGTTCTTC	TRBJ2-1	TRBV27	NA	medium-sized
CASSGGLAGVDTGELFF	TGTGCCAGCAGCGGCGGACTAGCGGGGGTTGACACCGGGGAGCTGTTTTTT	TRBJ2-2	TRBV9	TRBD2	NA
CASSLRIIDSRTYEAFF	TGTGCCAGCAGTTTGAGAATAATCGACTCTCGAACATATGAAGCTTTCTTT	TRBJ1-1	TRBV28	NA	NA
CASSEVLGYEQYF	TGTGCCAGCAGTGAAGTCCTGGGGTACGAGCAGTACTTC	TRBJ2-7	TRBV6-1	NA	NA
CASSEHSGDSYNEQFF	TGTGCCAGCAGCGAGCATTCGGGGGACTCCTACAATGAGCAGTTCTTC	TRBJ2-1	TRBV7-9	NA	NA
CASNGPRNSYEQYF	TGCGCCAGCAATGGACCTCGTAATTCCTACGAGCAGTACTTC	TRBJ2-7	TRBV10-2	NA	once
CASGETNNNEQFF	TGTGCCAGCGGGGAGACAAACAACAATGAGCAGTTCTTC	TRBJ2-1	TRBV5-8	NA	NA
CASSSTGGAKPYEQYF	TGTGCCAGCAGTTCCACAGGGGGCGCGAAGCCCTACGAGCAGTACTTC	TRBJ2-7	TRBV2	TRBD1	NA
CASLEGGTNYGYTF	TGTGCCAGCCTTGAAGGGGGGACTAACTATGGCTACACCTTC	TRBJ1-2	TRBV28	NA	NA
CASSDRGPYEQYF	TGTGCCAGTAGTGACAGGGGGCCATACGAGCAGTACTTC	TRBJ2-7	TRBV19	TRBD1	NA
CASSDGVGELFF	TGTGCCAGCAGTGACGGCGTCGGGGAGCTGTTTTTT	TRBJ2-2	TRBV6-4	NA	NA
CASSSGTSGGTDTQYF	TGTGCCAGCAGCTCCGGGACTAGCGGGGGCACAGATACGCAGTATTTT	TRBJ2-3	TRBV7-9	TRBD2	NA
CASSESATYSGNTIYF	TGTGCCAGCAGTGAAAGTGCAACGTACTCTGGAAACACCATATATTTT	TRBJ1-3	TRBV6-1	NA	NA
CASSRFAGDGYTF	TGTGCCAGCAGCCGCTTCGCCGGCGACGGCTACACCTTC	TRBJ1-2	TRBV13	NA	NA
CASSFEGTPSETQYF	TGTGCCAGCAGTTTTGAAGGGACGCCTTCGGAGACCCAGTACTTC	TRBJ2-5	TRBV28	NA	NA
CASSLEGRGAYGYTF	TGTGCCAGCAGTTTAGAAGGCAGGGGGGCCTATGGCTACACCTTC	TRBJ1-2	TRBV28	TRBD1	NA
CAWSLDPYEQYF	TGTGCCTGGTCCCTAGACCCGTACGAGCAGTACTTC	TRBJ2-7	TRBV30	NA	NA
CASSSSDRPYYEQYF	TGTGCCAGCAGTTCCTCGGACAGACCCTACTACGAGCAGTACTTC	TRBJ2-7	TRBV7-9	NA	NA
CASSFGRTYEQYF	TGTGCCAGCAGTTTCGGGCGAACCTACGAGCAGTACTTC	TRBJ2-7	TRBV27	NA	NA
CASNLPGRREAFF	TGTGCCAGCAACCTCCCGGGACGGCGGGAAGCTTTCTTT	TRBJ1-1	TRBV6-6	NA	few
CASSPLTRTEQFF	TGTGCCAGCAGCCCCTTAACCCGGACCGAGCAGTTCTTC	TRBJ2-1	TRBV5-6	NA	NA
CASSSPLAGYNNEQFF	TGTGCCAGCAGCTCGCCCCTAGCGGGGTACAACAATGAGCAGTTCTTC	TRBJ2-1	TRBV7-8	TRBD2	NA
CASFWNTEAFF	TGTGCCAGCTTTTGGAACACTGAAGCTTTCTTT	TRBJ1-1	TRBV28	NA	NA
CASSLNPGLAGGPGTGELFF	TGTGCCAGCAGCCTAAACCCGGGACTAGCGGGAGGGCCGGGTACCGGGGAGCTGTTTTTT	TRBJ2-2	TRBV7-3	TRBD2	NA
CASSFLVQTGELFF	TGCGCCAGCAGCTTCCTGGTTCAGACCGGGGAGCTGTTTTTT	TRBJ2-2	TRBV5-1	NA	NA
CASSDLAGLFLEQYF	TGTGCCAGCAGTGACCTAGCGGGGCTCTTTTTGGAGCAGTACTTC	TRBJ2-7	TRBV6-1	TRBD2	NA
CASSLGLHRNEQFF	TGTGCCAGCAGCCTGGGGCTGCATCGTAATGAGCAGTTCTTC	TRBJ2-1	TRBV7-3	NA	NA